This T cell receptor (beta chain) was recorded in a study of cytomegalovirus exposure and HLA in healthy donors. Study observations and caveats: Later analysis reportedly placed an Asian-associated ancestry cluster below the roughly 680-donor mean in N-insertions. The authors excluded some V segments, including TRBV6-2 and TRBV6-3, as indistinguishable. The productive fraction for most TCR beta V segments was about 90% or about 30% in an earlier analysis. Rarity marked most TCR sequences, yet some public TCRs occurred in many donors.

This clone was seen a handful of times. The antigen remains undetermined. The PCR contained 60 Vbeta and 13 Jbeta primers. Clones were read by immunoSEQ multiplex PCR, and TCRdb kept only the in-frame ones, dropping some. The sample yields some 120,000 clones, around 61% seen once. V gave up 1 base and J gave up 3 bases, with 11 bases separating them. Germline loops: CDR1 SGHNT, CDR2 YYREEE (reference sequence). The CDR3 is made up of 15 amino acids. This TCR derives from a woman aged 25-40 years in good health and CMV-seronegative. The source material was PBMCs. This chain links TRBV5-4 with TRBJ1-5, with D possibly TRBD1 on 5 matching bases. CDR3 sequence: CASSLTPTDNQPQHF. CDR3 in DNA: TGTGCCAGCAGCTTGACCCCGACAGACAATCAGCCCCAGCATTTT.